Shown below are 8 T cell receptor beta chains from a single sample sequenced in a study of cytomegalovirus exposure and HLA in healthy donors. PCR involved 60 Vbeta and 13 Jbeta primers. Profiled with immunoSEQ multiplex PCR; TCRdb holds only in-frame clones, not every one. The sample records more than 150,000 clones, 77% being singletons. Material: PBMCs. Every receptor here comes from a man between 18 and 35 years old in good health and CMV-seronegative.

The V and J genes are TRBV27 and TRBJ2-3, with D tentatively TRBD1 (6 bases). The germline V and J ends were trimmed by 5 bases and 2 bases, with 11 bases remaining between them. Per the germline V gene, CDR1 is MNHEY and CDR2 is SMNVEV (reference sequence). The CDR3 spans 14 residues. The DNA for the CDR3 is TGTGCCAGCAGTCAACAGGGATTCACAGATACGCAGTATTTT. Residues: CASSQQGFTDTQYF.

V usage is TRBV5-1 and J usage is TRBJ1-1; D call uncertain. V lost 3 bases, J lost 3 bases, and 18 bases lay in between. CDR3 length: 16 amino acids. Germline-derived CDR1 and CDR2 are SGHRS and YFSETQ. The CDR3: CASSSIHLTVDTEAFF. The CDR3 coding sequence is TGCGCCAGCAGCTCAATACACCTTACAGTGGACACTGAAGCTTTCTTT.

The chain carries TRBV30 and TRBJ2-1; D is perhaps TRBD2 (6 bases). The length of the CDR3 is 11 residues. In germline, CDR1 is GTSNPN, CDR2 SVGIG (reference sequence). Deletions cut 1 base from V and 9 bases from J, with 7 bases between. CDR3 region: CAWSARGEQFF. The CDR3 DNA reads as TGTGCCTGGAGTGCGCGGGGTGAGCAGTTCTTC.

The chain is built from TRBV19 and TRBJ2-5, with D tentatively TRBD2 (6 bases). Trimming pared 3 bases from V and 1 base from J, leaving 12 bases between. There are 15 residues in the CDR3. Germline CDR1 and CDR2: LNHDA and SQIVND (reference sequence). The CDR3 sequence is CASSIGGTIQETQYF. The CDR3 coding sequence is TGTGCCAGTAGTATCGGAGGGACCATCCAAGAGACCCAGTACTTC.

The rearrangement joins TRBV19 to TRBJ1-5, with D unresolved. The length of the CDR3 is 15 residues. V was pared by 0 bases and J by 0 bases, with 6 bases between. Germline CDR1 and CDR2: LNHDA and SQIVND (reference sequence). The CDR3: CASSIEQHSNQPQHF. CDR3 sequence (DNA): TGTGCCAGTAGTATAGAACAGCATAGCAATCAGCCCCAGCATTTT.

This chain joins TRBV6-5 and TRBJ1-2; TRBD1 aligns across 7 bases. Germline CDR1 reads MNHEY; CDR2 reads SVGAGI. The J segment lost 1 base and the V segment lost 2 bases, leaving 4 bases of the junction unmatched. The CDR3 contains 15 residues. The CDR3 nucleotides read TGTGCCAGCAGTTACCTGACAGGGAGTAACTATGGCTACACCTTC. As protein: CASSYLTGSNYGYTF.

The gene calls are TRBV7-2 and TRBJ1-1; 10 bases match TRBD1. The CDR3 spans 15 residues. The ends lost 5 bases at V and 5 bases at J; junction bases unmatched: 8. The germline gives CDR1 SGHTA, CDR2 FQGNSA. CDR3 sequence: CASSPRQGAFTEAFF. The CDR3 DNA reads as TGTGCCAGCAGCCCACGACAGGGGGCCTTTACTGAAGCTTTCTTT. Based on the CDR3 plus reference TRBV7-2 and TRBJ1-1, the full variable domain is GAGVSQSPSNKVTEKGKDVELRCDPISGHTALYWYRQSLGQGLEFLIYFQGNSAPDKSGLPSDRFSAERTGGSVSTLTIQRTQQEDSAVYLCASSPRQGAFTEAFFGQGTRLTVV.

The chain carries TRBV27 and TRBJ2-1, with D perhaps TRBD2 (6 bases). Germline CDR1 MNHEY, CDR2 SMNVEV (reference sequence). The V end lost 4 bases, the J end lost 7 bases, and 14 bases lay between the germline ends. The CDR3 extends over 14 amino acids. The CDR3 bases are TGTGCCAGCAGTTCCGGACTAACAAGGAATGAGCAGTTCTTC. Amino acids: CASSSGLTRNEQFF.